What follows are 8 T cell receptor beta chains derived from one specimen sequenced in a study of blood T cell repertoires in COVID-19. Generated by immunoSEQ multiplex PCR, the TCRdb table keeps only in-frame clones and is missing some. The table lists about 110,000 clones, 69% of them singletons. The specimen was peripheral blood. The receptors derive from a man aged 80 or over with acute or convalescent COVID-19.

V gene TRBV6-5 combines with J gene TRBJ1-6; no clear D. Germline CDR1 MNHEY, CDR2 SVGAGI. This CDR3 has 14 residues. Trimming cost V 4 bases and J 3 bases, with 7 bases left between them. CDR3 sequence reads: CASSLASYNSPLHF. The CDR3, as DNA: TGTGCCAGCAGTTTGGCCAGCTATAATTCACCCCTCCACTTT.

This clone was observed once. The chain employs TRBV6-6 and TRBJ2-3; 11 bases align to TRBD2. In germline, CDR1 is MNHNY, CDR2 SVGAGI (reference sequence). V lost 5 bases to trimming and J lost 3 bases; unmatched junction nucleotides: 16. The CDR3 extends over 19 amino acids. CDR3 loop: CASSRGYRTGTSGTDTQYF. The CDR3 bases are TGTGCCAGCAGTCGCGGGTACAGGACCGGGACTAGCGGAACAGATACGCAGTATTTT.

This clone was detected once. The chain employs TRBV7-9 and TRBJ1-5; tentatively, D is TRBD1 (5 bases). This CDR3 has 15 amino acids. CDR1 is SEHNR, CDR2 FQNEAQ, per germline (reference sequence). V was clipped by 5 bases and J by 0 bases, with 11 bases between them. The CDR3 sequence is CASSLQGNSNQPQHF. The CDR3 DNA follows: TGTGCCAGCAGCCTTCAGGGAAATAGCAATCAGCCCCAGCATTTT.

This chain links TRBV9 with TRBJ2-2; 7 nucleotides align to TRBD2. The CDR3 consists of 15 residues. CDR1 is SGDLS, CDR2 YYNGEE, per germline. The V and J ends lost 1 base and 5 bases, in that order; junction bases with no gene match: 5. This CDR3 reads CASSVLVSGTGELFF. In nucleotides, the CDR3 is TGTGCCAGCAGCGTATTGGTTAGCGGGACCGGGGAGCTGTTTTTT. Full variable domain (rest looked up from reference TRBV9 and TRBJ2-2): DSGVTQTPKHLITATGQRVTLRCSPRSGDLSVYWYQQSLDQGLQFLIQYYNGEERAKGNILERFSAQQFPDLHSELNLSSLELGDSALYFCASSVLVSGTGELFFGEGSRLTVL.

This chain uses TRBV28 with TRBJ2-5, with 11 bases identical to TRBD2. This CDR3 has 18 residues. Unmatched junction bases numbered 16, after V lost 8 bases and J lost 2 bases. The germline V gene encodes CDR1 MDHEN and CDR2 SYDVKM. The CDR3 spells CASAISGTSGGLQETQYF. Written as DNA, the CDR3 is TGTGCCAGCGCAATATCCGGGACTAGCGGAGGGTTACAAGAGACCCAGTACTTC.

This rearrangement joins TRBV5-4 to TRBJ1-2; D is possibly TRBD1 (5 bases). Germline V lookup: CDR1 SGHNT, CDR2 YYREEE (reference sequence). The CDR3 length is 14 residues. The V end was cut by 4 bases, the J end by 2 bases, with 12 bases between. This chain's CDR3 is CASSSGGLNYGYTF. Here the CDR3 DNA reads TGTGCCAGCAGCAGCGGGGGGTTAAACTATGGCTACACCTTC.

The gene calls are TRBV10-2 and TRBJ1-1; perhaps TRBD1 as D (6 bases). From germline, CDR1 is WSHSY and CDR2 SAAADI. Deletions cut 3 bases from V and 11 bases from J, with 16 bases between. The CDR3 extends over 13 amino acids. CDR3 DNA sequence: TGCGCCAGCAGTGACGCCGCGCTAAGGGGGGCTTTCTTT. Its translation is CASSDAALRGAFF.

The chain uses TRBV2 and TRBJ1-1; no definite D call. The CDR3 runs 12 residues. Trimming removed 9 bases at V and 3 bases at J, with 11 bases between. Germline CDR1 SNHLY, CDR2 FYNNEI. The CDR3 DNA follows: TGTGCCAGTATAGCTGGAGACACTGAAGCTTTCTTT. It translates to CASIAGDTEAFF.